These 18 T cell receptor beta chains were all obtained from the same sample, sequenced in a study of shared clonotypes between healthy human individuals (TCRdb year 2020). The method behind the library was the immunoSEQ multiplex PCR assay. TCRdb holds this immuneACCESS table with in-frame rearrangements only. Some clones are missing; in checked studies, unresolved V genes explain under half, and the rest has no known cause. The sample table lists about 1.1 million clones, about 84% of them with a count of one. Roughly 0.55% of the sample is in the top ten clones. The sequencing input was memory CD4+ T cells from PBMCs. Explained via the paper, the cell subset or site label denotes: CD45RA-negative fraction. Receptors were obtained from a man younger than 35 in good health. Some clones in this sample may be carry-over from other donors' samples.

The J gene is TRBJ2-1, the V gene TRBV11-3; the match to TRBD2 covers 8 bases. CDR3 length equals 17 residues. Germline V gene data show CDR1 as SGHNT and CDR2 as YENEEA. V was clipped by 5 bases and J by 4 bases; unmatched bases: 13. CDR3 protein: CASSRQRGSSGYNEQFF. Written as DNA, the CDR3 is TGTGCCAGCAGCCGCCAGCGGGGGTCTAGCGGATACAATGAGCAGTTCTTC.

CDR3 sequence reads: CASSYGDRGTNEQFF. CDR3 in DNA: TGTGCCAGCAGTTATGGGGACAGGGGTACGAATGAGCAGTTCTTC. The V gene is TRBV2, the J gene TRBJ2-1, with 10 bases that match TRBD1. V shed 5 bases, J shed 7 bases, and the junction held 8 bases outside the gene matches. From germline, CDR1 is SNHLY and CDR2 FYNNEI. This CDR3 is 15 amino acids long.

The rearrangement links TRBV10-3 to TRBJ2-1; tentatively, D is TRBD2 (6 bases). The CDR3 has 15 residues. Germline V gene lookup returns CDR1 ENHRY and CDR2 SYGVKD. Trimming pared 2 bases from V and 3 bases from J, leaving 11 bases between. The CDR3, as DNA: TGTGCCATCAGTGAGGGACCGCGGGGCTACAATGAGCAGTTCTTC. This sequence encodes CAISEGPRGYNEQFF.

This clone was seen only a few times. This chain connects TRBV7-2 to TRBJ2-7; perhaps D is TRBD1 or TRBD2 (5 bases each). CDR1 and CDR2 (germline): SGHTA, FQGNSA. The V end lost 5 bases, the J end lost 4 bases, and 12 bases lay between the germline ends. The CDR3 contains 13 residues. The CDR3 sequence is CASSPQRGYEQYF. Written as DNA, the CDR3 is TGTGCCAGCAGCCCGCAGAGGGGATACGAGCAGTACTTC.

This clone was seen just once. This rearrangement joins TRBV10-3 to TRBJ2-7, with a weak D call TRBD1 (8 bases). The CDR3 loop spans 15 amino acids. V dropped 8 bases and J dropped 0 bases, with 17 bases sitting between them. Germline loops: CDR1 ENHRY, CDR2 SYGVKD. Here the CDR3 reads CAIAGGDRNSYEQYF. The CDR3 DNA reads TGTGCCATCGCTGGGGGGGACAGGAACTCCTACGAGCAGTACTTC.

In DNA form, the CDR3 reads TGTGCCAGCAGTGAGACTAGCGGGATGCCTCTATACACAGATACGCAGTATTTT. Translated, it gives CASSETSGMPLYTDTQYF. The rearrangement uses TRBV2 and TRBJ2-3; 11 bases are shared with TRBD2. The CDR3 has 18 amino acids. Germline CDR1 reads SNHLY; CDR2 reads FYNNEI. Trimming removed 3 bases from V and 2 bases from J; junction bases left unmatched: 10.

The V gene is TRBV6-5, the J gene TRBJ2-1, with 10 bases lining up with TRBD2. This CDR3 has 16 residues. Germline CDR1 is MNHEY and CDR2 is SVGAGI. V was pared by 2 bases and J by 7 bases, with 8 bases of the junction left unmatched. The CDR3 reads CASSYLSGRAQNEQFF. In DNA, the CDR3 is TGTGCCAGCAGTTACCTGAGCGGGAGGGCTCAAAATGAGCAGTTCTTC.

This clone occurred a few times. This sequence joins TRBV7-6 and TRBJ1-2; D is ambiguous. V was clipped by 5 bases and J by 6 bases, with 16 bases between them. Per germline, CDR1 SGHVS and CDR2 FNYEAQ. The CDR3 is 14 residues long. The CDR3: CASSPVDGLNGYTF. In nucleotides, the CDR3 is TGTGCCAGCAGCCCCGTGGACGGCCTTAATGGCTACACCTTC.

The chain combines TRBV7-2 with TRBJ2-7, with 7 bases that match TRBD1. CDR1 and CDR2 (germline): SGHTA, FQGNSA. The V segment lost 4 bases and the J segment 2 bases; nucleotides outside the gene matches: 8. The CDR3 runs to 15 residues. The CDR3 DNA is TGTGCCAGCAGCTCTTACAGGGGTGTGACCTACGAGCAGTACTTC. Encoded protein: CASSSYRGVTYEQYF.

The CDR3: CASSFLAGGYEQYF. The CDR3 DNA follows: TGTGCCAGCAGCTTTTTGGCAGGGGGGTACGAGCAGTACTTC. The rearrangement uses TRBV7-9 and TRBJ2-7; possibly TRBD1 for D (7 bases). The CDR3 sequence is 14 residues long. Trimming stripped 3 bases from V and 4 bases from J, with 13 bases between. The germline gives CDR1 SEHNR, CDR2 FQNEAQ (reference sequence). Full variable domain (outside the CDR3, taken from reference TRBV7-9 and TRBJ2-7): DTGVSQNPRHKITKRGQNVTFRCDPISEHNRLYWYRQTLGQGPEFLTYFQNEAQLEKSRLLSDRFSAERPKGSFSTLEIQRTEQGDSAMYLCASSFLAGGYEQYFGPGTRLTVT.

This sequence joins TRBV4-2 and TRBJ2-5; 11 positions match TRBD2. The CDR3 contains 19 residues. Germline CDR1 reads LGHNA; CDR2 reads YNFKEQ. The V and J ends lost 2 bases and 3 bases, in that order; junction bases with no gene match: 14. This chain's CDR3 is CASSQLGLAGGWVEETQYF. For the CDR3, the DNA is TGTGCCAGCAGCCAACTCGGGCTAGCGGGAGGATGGGTTGAAGAGACCCAGTACTTC.

The J gene is TRBJ1-1, the V gene TRBV6-5; the D gene is possibly TRBD1 (6 bases). The germline V and J ends were trimmed by 4 bases and 1 base, with 10 bases remaining between them. Germline loops: CDR1 MNHEY, CDR2 SVGAGI. The CDR3 consists of 14 residues. This chain's CDR3 is CASSLQGQNTEAFF. Written as DNA, the CDR3 is TGTGCCAGCAGTTTACAGGGTCAGAACACTGAAGCTTTCTTT.

The gene calls are TRBV5-4 and TRBJ2-1; weak D call: TRBD1 (5 bases). The CDR3 contains 16 residues. The V gene's germline CDR1 is SGHNT and CDR2 YYREEE (reference sequence). The V end was cut by 0 bases, the J end by 9 bases, with 19 bases between. Here the CDR3 DNA reads TGTGCCAGCAGCTTGGGTATCGGCAGGGATAGGGCTGAGCAGTTCTTC. It translates to CASSLGIGRDRAEQFF.

The CDR3 sequence: CASSHVPGGTNEKLFF. DNA of the CDR3: TGTGCCAGCAGCCATGTACCAGGGGGCACTAATGAAAAACTGTTTTTT. The rearrangement links TRBV4-2 to TRBJ1-4; 8 bases align to TRBD1. This CDR3 has 16 residues. Germline assignment: CDR1 LGHNA and CDR2 YNFKEQ. V was clipped by 3 bases and J by 2 bases; unmatched bases: 5.

The gene calls are TRBV19 and TRBJ2-7; D ambiguous. Deletions cut 3 bases from V and 4 bases from J, with 13 bases between. The CDR3 runs to 14 residues. Germline lookup yields CDR1 LNHDA and CDR2 SQIVND (reference sequence). The CDR3 nucleotides are TGTGCCAGTAGTATGCCAGGTAACTTGTACGAGCAGTACTTC. It yields the protein CASSMPGNLYEQYF.

This clone was counted between two and nine times. CDR3 protein: CASSPRGGWGQETQYF. DNA for the CDR3: TGTGCCAGCAGCCCGCGAGGGGGGTGGGGGCAAGAGACCCAGTACTTC. The chain links TRBV7-2 to TRBJ2-5; D is perhaps TRBD1 or TRBD2 (6 bases each). CDR1 and CDR2 (germline): SGHTA, FQGNSA. The CDR3 has 16 amino acids. Trimming left V 5 bases short and J 2 bases short, with 18 bases between.

This clone was observed once. This sequence joins TRBV6-1 and TRBJ2-7; D gene unclear. V was cut by 3 bases and J by 3 bases, with 18 bases left in between. Germline V CDR1 and CDR2: MNHNS, SASEGT. The CDR3 is made up of 16 amino acids. The CDR3 DNA follows: TGTGCCAGCAGTGAGGCAGAAGTTGCTTCGGGCTACGAGCAGTACTTC. Protein: CASSEAEVASGYEQYF.

This clone was counted between two and nine times. The J gene is TRBJ2-2, the V gene TRBV18, with TRBD1 matching over 10 bases. Germline-derived CDR1 and CDR2 are KGHSH and LQKENI. Unmatched junction bases numbered 5, after V lost 0 bases and J lost 4 bases. The CDR3 has 17 amino acids. The CDR3 DNA is TGTGCCAGCTCACCACCGAGACAGGGGGCGAGCACCGGGGAGCTGTTTTTT. This gives the protein CASSPPRQGASTGELFF.